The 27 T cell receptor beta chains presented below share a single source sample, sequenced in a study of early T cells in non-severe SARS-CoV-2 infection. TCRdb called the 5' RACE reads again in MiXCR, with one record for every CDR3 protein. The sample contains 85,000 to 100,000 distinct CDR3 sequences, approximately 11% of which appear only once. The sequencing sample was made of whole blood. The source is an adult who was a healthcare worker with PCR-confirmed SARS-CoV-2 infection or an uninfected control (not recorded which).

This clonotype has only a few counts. CDR3 in amino acids: CATSPGDRITGELFF. CDR3 bases: TGTGCCACGTCTCCCGGGGATCGGATCACCGGGGAGCTGTTTTTT. The genes are TRBV6-4 and TRBJ2-2, with D perhaps matching TRBD2 (5 bases). V was clipped by 10 bases and J by 4 bases, with 19 bases between them. This CDR3 region has 15 residues. Germline CDR1 MRHNA, CDR2 SNTAGT.

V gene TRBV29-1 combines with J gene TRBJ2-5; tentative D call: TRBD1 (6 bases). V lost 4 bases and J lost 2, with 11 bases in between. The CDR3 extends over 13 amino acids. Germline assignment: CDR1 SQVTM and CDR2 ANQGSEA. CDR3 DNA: TGCAGCGTTGCCCCGGACAGTCAAGAGACCCAGTACTTC. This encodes CSVAPDSQETQYF.

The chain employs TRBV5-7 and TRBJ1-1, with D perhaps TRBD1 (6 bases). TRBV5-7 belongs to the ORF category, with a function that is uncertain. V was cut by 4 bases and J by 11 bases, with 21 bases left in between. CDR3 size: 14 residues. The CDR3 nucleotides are TGTGCCAGCAGCCCACCTAACCGGGGGCGGGAGGCTTTCTTT. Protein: CASSPPNRGREAFF.

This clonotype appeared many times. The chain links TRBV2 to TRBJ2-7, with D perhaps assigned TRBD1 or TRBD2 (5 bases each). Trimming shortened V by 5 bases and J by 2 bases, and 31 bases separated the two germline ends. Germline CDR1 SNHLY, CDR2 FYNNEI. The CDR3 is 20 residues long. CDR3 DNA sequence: TGTGCCAGCAGTACCTACCTACCTAGGGACCCAAACACGGGGACCTACGAGCAGTACTTC. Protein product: CASSTYLPRDPNTGTYEQYF.

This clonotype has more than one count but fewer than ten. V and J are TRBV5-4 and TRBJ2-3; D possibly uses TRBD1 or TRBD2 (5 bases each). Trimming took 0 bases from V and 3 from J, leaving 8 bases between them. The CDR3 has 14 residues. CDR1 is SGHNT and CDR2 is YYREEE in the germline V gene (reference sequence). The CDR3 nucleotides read TGTGCCAGCAGCTTGGCCGGGGCGACAGATACGCAGTATTTT. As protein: CASSLAGATDTQYF.

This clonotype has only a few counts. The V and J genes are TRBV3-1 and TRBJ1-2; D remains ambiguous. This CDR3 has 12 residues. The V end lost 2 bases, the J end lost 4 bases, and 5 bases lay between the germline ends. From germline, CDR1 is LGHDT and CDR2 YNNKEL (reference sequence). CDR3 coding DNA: TGTGCCAGCAGCCAATTCGGCTATGGCTACACCTTC. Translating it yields CASSQFGYGYTF. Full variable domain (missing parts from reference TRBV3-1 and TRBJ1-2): DTAVSQTPKYLVTQMGNDKSIKCEQNLGHDTMYWYKQDSKKFLKIMFSYNNKELIINETVPNRFSPKSPDKAHLNLHINSLELGDSAVYFCASSQFGYGYTFGSGTRLTVV.

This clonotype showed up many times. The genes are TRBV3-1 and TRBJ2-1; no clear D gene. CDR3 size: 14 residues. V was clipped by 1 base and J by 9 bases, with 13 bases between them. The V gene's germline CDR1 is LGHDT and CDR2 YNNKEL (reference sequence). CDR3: CASSQARWGTEQFF. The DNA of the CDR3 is TGTGCCAGCAGCCAAGCTAGATGGGGAACTGAGCAGTTCTTC.

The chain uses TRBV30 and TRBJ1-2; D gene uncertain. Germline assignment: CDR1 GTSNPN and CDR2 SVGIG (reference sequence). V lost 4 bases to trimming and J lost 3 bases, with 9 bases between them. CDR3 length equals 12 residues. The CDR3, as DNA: TGTGCCTGGAATCCTTCCCACTATGGCTACACCTTC. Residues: CAWNPSHYGYTF.

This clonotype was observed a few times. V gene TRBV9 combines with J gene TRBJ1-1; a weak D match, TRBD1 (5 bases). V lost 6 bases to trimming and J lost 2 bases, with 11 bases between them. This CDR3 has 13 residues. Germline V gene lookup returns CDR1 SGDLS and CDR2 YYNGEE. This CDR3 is CASTRGDNTEAFF. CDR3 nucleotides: TGTGCCAGCACCCGGGGGGACAACACTGAAGCTTTCTTT.

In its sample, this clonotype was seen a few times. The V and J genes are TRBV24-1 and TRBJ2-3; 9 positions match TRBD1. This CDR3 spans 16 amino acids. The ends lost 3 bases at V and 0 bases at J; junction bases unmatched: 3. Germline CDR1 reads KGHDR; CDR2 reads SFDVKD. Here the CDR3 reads CATSDATGGSTDTQYF. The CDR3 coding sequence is TGTGCCACCAGTGATGCGACAGGGGGTAGCACAGATACGCAGTATTTT.

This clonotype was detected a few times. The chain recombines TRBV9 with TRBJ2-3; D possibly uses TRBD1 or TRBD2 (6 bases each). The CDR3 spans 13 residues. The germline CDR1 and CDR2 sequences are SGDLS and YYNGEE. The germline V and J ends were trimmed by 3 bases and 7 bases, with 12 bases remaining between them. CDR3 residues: CASSARGGNTQYF. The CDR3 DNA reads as TGTGCCAGCAGCGCGAGAGGGGGGAATACGCAGTATTTT.

CDR3 sequence reads: CASSQGLNEKLFF. In DNA, the CDR3 is TGTGCCAGCAGCCAGGGGTTAAATGAAAAACTGTTTTTT. The chain couples TRBV12-3 or TRBV12-4 to TRBJ1-4; weak D call: TRBD1 (6 bases). Trimming stripped 6 bases from V and 5 bases from J, with 10 bases between. CDR3 length: 13 amino acids.

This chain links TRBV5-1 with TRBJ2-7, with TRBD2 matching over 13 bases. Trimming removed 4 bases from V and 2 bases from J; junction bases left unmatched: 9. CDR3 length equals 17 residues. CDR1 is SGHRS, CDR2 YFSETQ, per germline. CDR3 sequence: CASSRGTSGNNPYEQYF. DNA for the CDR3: TGCGCCAGCAGCCGCGGGACTAGCGGGAACAATCCCTACGAGCAGTACTTC.

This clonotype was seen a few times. The CDR3 bases are TGCGCCAGCAGCTTGCCTAGGGCAGCTATGGGCACAGATACGCAGTATTTT. Translating gives CASSLPRAAMGTDTQYF. This chain links TRBV5-1 with TRBJ2-3; D call uncertain. The CDR3 covers 17 residues. Germline loops: CDR1 SGHRS, CDR2 YFSETQ. Trimming removed 1 base at V and 1 base at J, with 16 bases between.

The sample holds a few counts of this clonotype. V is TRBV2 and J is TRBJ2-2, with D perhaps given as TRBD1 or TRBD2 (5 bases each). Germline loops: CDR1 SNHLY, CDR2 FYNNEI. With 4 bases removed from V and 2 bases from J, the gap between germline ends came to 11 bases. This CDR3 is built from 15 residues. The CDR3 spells CASSARGENTGELFF. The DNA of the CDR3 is TGTGCCAGCAGTGCTAGGGGAGAAAACACCGGGGAGCTGTTTTTT.

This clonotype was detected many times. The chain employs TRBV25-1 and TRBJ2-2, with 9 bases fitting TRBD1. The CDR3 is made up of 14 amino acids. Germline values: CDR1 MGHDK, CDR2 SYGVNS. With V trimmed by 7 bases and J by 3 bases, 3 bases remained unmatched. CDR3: CASTDRGYTGELFF. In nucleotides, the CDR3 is TGTGCCAGCACAGACAGGGGGTACACCGGGGAGCTGTTTTTT.

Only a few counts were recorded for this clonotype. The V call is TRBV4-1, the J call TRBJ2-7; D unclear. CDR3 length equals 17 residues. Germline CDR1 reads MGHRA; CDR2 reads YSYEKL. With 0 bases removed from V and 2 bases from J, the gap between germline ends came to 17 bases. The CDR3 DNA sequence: TGCGCCAGCAGCCAAGATCTGAACGTCGGTATCCCCTACGAGCAGTACTTC. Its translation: CASSQDLNVGIPYEQYF.

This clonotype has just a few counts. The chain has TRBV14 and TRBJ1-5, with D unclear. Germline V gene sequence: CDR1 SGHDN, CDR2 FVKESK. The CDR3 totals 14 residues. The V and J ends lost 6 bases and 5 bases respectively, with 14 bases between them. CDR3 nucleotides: TGTGCCAGCAGTAAGACGGGTACCTATCAGCCCCAGCATTTT. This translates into CASSKTGTYQPQHF.

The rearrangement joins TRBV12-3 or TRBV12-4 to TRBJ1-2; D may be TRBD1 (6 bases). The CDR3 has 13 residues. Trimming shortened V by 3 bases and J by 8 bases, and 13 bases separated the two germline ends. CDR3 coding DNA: TGTGCCAGCAGTTTGCGGGGGGCGCGAGGCTACACCTTC. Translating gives CASSLRGARGYTF.

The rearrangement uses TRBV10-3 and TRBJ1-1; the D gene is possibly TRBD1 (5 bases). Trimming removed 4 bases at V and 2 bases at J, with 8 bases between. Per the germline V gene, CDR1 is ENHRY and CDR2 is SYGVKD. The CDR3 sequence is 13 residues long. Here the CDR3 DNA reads TGTGCCATCAGTGCGACAGAAAACACTGAAGCTTTCTTT. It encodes CAISATENTEAFF.

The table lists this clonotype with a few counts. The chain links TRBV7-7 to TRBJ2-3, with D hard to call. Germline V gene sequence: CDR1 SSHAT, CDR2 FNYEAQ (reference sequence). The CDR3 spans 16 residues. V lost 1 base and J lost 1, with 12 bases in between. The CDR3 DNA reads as TGTGCCAGCAGCTTAGGAACGCTCCAGGGCACAGATACGCAGTATTTT. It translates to CASSLGTLQGTDTQYF.

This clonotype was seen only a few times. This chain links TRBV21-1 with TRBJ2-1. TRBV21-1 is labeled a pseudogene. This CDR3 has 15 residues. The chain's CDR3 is CASSKARRVGNEQFF. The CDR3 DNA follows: TGTGCCAGCAGCAAAGCGAGAAGGGTTGGCAATGAGCAGTTCTTC.

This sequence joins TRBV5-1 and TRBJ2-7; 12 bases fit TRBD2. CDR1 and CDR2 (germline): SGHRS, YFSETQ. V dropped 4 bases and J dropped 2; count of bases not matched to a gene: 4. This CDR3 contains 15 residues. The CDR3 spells CASSLPSGRAYEQYF. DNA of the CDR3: TGCGCCAGCAGCCTACCTAGCGGGAGGGCCTACGAGCAGTACTTC.

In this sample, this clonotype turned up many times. The CDR3 loop reads CASSPGGGPQQETQYF. For the CDR3, the DNA is TGTGCCAGCAGCCCCGGCGGGGGCCCTCAACAAGAGACCCAGTACTTC. This sequence joins TRBV4-2 and TRBJ2-5; D is perhaps TRBD2 (7 bases). Germline V gene lookup returns CDR1 LGHNA and CDR2 YNFKEQ. V was cut by 4 bases and J by 2 bases, with 17 bases left in between. The CDR3 has 16 residues.

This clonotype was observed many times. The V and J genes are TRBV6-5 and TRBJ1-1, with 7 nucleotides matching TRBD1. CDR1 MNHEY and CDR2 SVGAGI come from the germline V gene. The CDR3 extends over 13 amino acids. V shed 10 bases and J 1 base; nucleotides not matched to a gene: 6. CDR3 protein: CATPDRTNTEAFF. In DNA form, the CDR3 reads TGTGCCACTCCGGACAGGACGAACACTGAAGCTTTCTTT.

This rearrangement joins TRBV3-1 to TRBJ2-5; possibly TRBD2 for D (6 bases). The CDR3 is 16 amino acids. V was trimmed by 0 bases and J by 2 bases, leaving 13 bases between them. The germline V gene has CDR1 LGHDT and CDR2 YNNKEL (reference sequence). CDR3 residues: CASSQDGGGPQETQYF. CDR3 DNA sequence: TGTGCCAGCAGCCAAGATGGGGGAGGACCGCAAGAGACCCAGTACTTC.

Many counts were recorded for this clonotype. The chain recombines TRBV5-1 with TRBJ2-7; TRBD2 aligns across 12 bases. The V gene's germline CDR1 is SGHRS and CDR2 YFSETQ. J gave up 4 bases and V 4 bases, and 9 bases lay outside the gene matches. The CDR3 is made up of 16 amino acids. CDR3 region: CASSGTSGQRRYEQYF. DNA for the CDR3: TGCGCCAGCAGCGGGACTAGCGGGCAGAGGAGATACGAGCAGTACTTC.